The rows below give T cell receptor beta chains drawn from one sample of a study of cytomegalovirus exposure and HLA in healthy donors. Clones were sequenced by immunoSEQ multiplex PCR, and TCRdb holds only the in-frame ones, with some missing. The data show 35,000 to 45,000 clones, around 56% seen once. The material sequenced was PBMCs. These receptors originate from a man in his sixties in good health and CMV-seronegative. The CDR3 runs from the conserved cysteine through the conserved F or W. Each record gives: clone size, V gene, D gene, J gene, CDR3 protein, CDR3 DNA. D genes are given only for firm matches. The size field is filled for only some rows; it gives once, few, many or a size class.

.	TRBV7-9	TRBD1	TRBJ1-2	CASSAPRQGNYGYTF	TGTGCCAGCTCAGCACCGCGACAGGGGAACTATGGCTACACCTTC
.	TRBV30	TRBD1	TRBJ1-2	CAWSAGDSYGYTF	TGTGCCTGGAGTGCCGGGGACAGCTATGGCTACACCTTC
.	TRBV6-1	.	TRBJ1-2	CASTQKGGAGYTF	TGTGCCAGCACCCAAAAAGGAGGGGCGGGCTACACCTTC
few	TRBV5-1	TRBD1	TRBJ2-7	CASSLQPGQALSGEQYF	TGCGCCAGCAGCTTGCAGCCGGGACAGGCCCTATCGGGAGAGCAGTACTTC
.	TRBV7-9	.	TRBJ2-1	CASSFGASGNEQFF	TGTGCCAGCAGCTTTGGGGCCTCTGGGAATGAGCAGTTCTTC
once	TRBV10-3	.	TRBJ1-2	CAISDGREDGYTF	TGTGCCATCAGTGACGGCAGGGAGGATGGCTACACCTTC
.	TRBV6-1	TRBD2	TRBJ2-7	CASSRDYYSYEQYF	TGTGCCAGCAGCCGGGACTACTACTCCTACGAGCAGTACTTC
once	TRBV7-3	.	TRBJ2-5	CASSLTGGGETQYF	TGTGCCAGCAGCTTAACCGGGGGTGGCGAGACCCAGTACTTC
few	TRBV7-7	.	TRBJ2-5	CASSLGTYRGQETQYF	TGTGCCAGCAGCTTGGGAACTTATCGAGGGCAAGAGACCCAGTACTTC
.	TRBV6-1	TRBD2	TRBJ2-7	CASSAQAGREQYF	TGTGCCAGCAGTGCTCAAGCGGGACGCGAGCAGTACTTC
few	TRBV2	TRBD1	TRBJ1-4	CASSVSNYDGQGYNEKLFF	TGTGCCAGCAGTGTATCGAACTATGACGGACAGGGGTATAATGAAAAACTGTTTTTT
.	TRBV19	TRBD1	TRBJ2-1	CASRTGQGYNEQFF	TGTGCCAGTAGAACGGGACAGGGATACAATGAGCAGTTCTTC
few	TRBV7-9	.	TRBJ2-2	CASSLGEPGELFF	TGTGCCAGCAGCTTGGGCGAACCCGGGGAGCTGTTTTTT
.	TRBV7-2	.	TRBJ2-1	CASSLGAAGSYNEQFF	TGTGCCAGCAGCTTAGGAGCTGCGGGATCGTACAATGAGCAGTTCTTC
.	TRBV6-4	TRBD1	TRBJ1-1	CASRDRGNTEAFF	TGTGCCAGCAGAGACAGGGGGAACACTGAAGCTTTCTTT
.	TRBV7-2	.	TRBJ1-5	CASSLGGHSTGQPQHF	TGTGCCAGCAGCTTAGGAGGTCACTCTACCGGGCAGCCCCAGCATTTT
once	TRBV30	.	TRBJ1-3	CAWSIEAGGNTIYF	TGTGCCTGGAGTATAGAAGCAGGTGGAAACACCATATATTTT
.	TRBV28	TRBD1	TRBJ1-5	CATKTGGGPQHF	TGTGCCACCAAAACAGGGGGAGGGCCCCAGCATTTT
.	TRBV11-2	.	TRBJ1-5	CASSRSGANQPQHF	TGTGCCAGCAGTCGAAGCGGGGCAAATCAGCCCCAGCATTTT
.	TRBV18	TRBD1	TRBJ1-1	CASSPGGGFTEAFF	TGTGCCAGCTCACCAGGAGGGGGCTTCACTGAAGCTTTCTTT
.	TRBV6-5	.	TRBJ1-1	CASSQTTGRAEAFF	TGTGCCAGCAGTCAGACCACAGGGCGCGCTGAAGCTTTCTTT
.	TRBV25-1	.	TRBJ1-3	CASTRAGNTIYF	TGTGCCAGCACACGCGCCGGAAACACCATATATTTT
.	TRBV30	.	TRBJ1-2	CAWSSGSVPYGYTF	TGTGCCTGGAGTTCCGGTTCTGTCCCCTATGGCTACACCTTC
once	TRBV7-2	TRBD1	TRBJ1-5	CASSVRTGTNQPQHF	TGTGCCAGCAGCGTTAGGACAGGGACCAATCAGCCCCAGCATTTT
few	TRBV6-1	.	TRBJ2-7	CASSASLDSPYEQYF	TGTGCCAGCAGTGCCAGTCTGGACAGCCCCTACGAGCAGTACTTC
few	TRBV19	TRBD2	TRBJ2-7	CASSMLAGAYEQYF	TGTGCCAGTAGTATGCTAGCGGGAGCCTACGAGCAGTACTTC
.	TRBV27	TRBD2	TRBJ2-7	CASSHSGRVPYEQYF	TGTGCCAGCAGCCATAGCGGGAGAGTCCCCTACGAGCAGTACTTC
few	TRBV10-2	TRBD2	TRBJ2-7	CASRANSGRGSYEQYF	TGCGCCAGCAGGGCCAATAGCGGGAGGGGCTCCTACGAGCAGTACTTC
.	TRBV5-1	TRBD2	TRBJ2-3	CASSVAGDSDTQYF	TGCGCCAGCAGCGTAGCGGGAGATTCAGATACGCAGTATTTT
.	TRBV7-2	.	TRBJ2-1	CASSLAQGRGSYNEQFF	TGTGCCAGCAGCTTAGCGCAGGGCAGGGGAAGCTACAATGAGCAGTTCTTC
once	TRBV30	.	TRBJ1-2	CAWTSESPLF	TGTGCCTGGACCTCGGAGTCCCCCCTCTTC
.	TRBV10-2	TRBD2	TRBJ2-7	CASTHLAGAGEQYF	TGCGCCAGCACCCATCTAGCGGGAGCGGGCGAGCAGTACTTC
.	TRBV6-1	.	TRBJ2-7	CASSEGLALTYEQYF	TGTGCCAGCAGTGAAGGGCTAGCTTTAACCTACGAGCAGTACTTC
.	TRBV7-2	TRBD2	TRBJ2-7	CASSSRAGGDYEQYF	TGTGCCAGCAGCTCCCGAGCGGGGGGGGACTACGAGCAGTACTTC
few	TRBV6-5	.	TRBJ2-1	CASSAVNEQFF	TGTGCCAGCAGTGCGGTCAATGAGCAGTTCTTC
.	TRBV25-1	TRBD2	TRBJ2-1	CASRDYGTSGRNEQFF	TGTGCCAGCAGAGACTATGGGACTAGCGGGAGGAATGAGCAGTTCTTC
.	TRBV7-2	.	TRBJ2-3	CASSLVWQGTDTQYF	TGTGCCAGCAGCCTCGTTTGGCAGGGCACAGATACGCAGTATTTT
few	TRBV5-1	TRBD1	TRBJ1-4	CASTPGQGEEKLFF	TGCGCCAGCACTCCCGGACAGGGAGAGGAAAAACTGTTTTTT
.	TRBV30	TRBD1	TRBJ2-7	CAWGDRGEQYF	TGTGCCTGGGGAGACAGGGGCGAGCAGTACTTC
.	TRBV27	.	TRBJ1-4	CASSRVRQSNEKLFF	TGTGCCAGCAGCCGTGTAAGACAGTCTAATGAAAAACTGTTTTTT
.	TRBV7-2	TRBD1	TRBJ1-2	CASSGTGKGGYTF	TGTGCCAGCAGCGGGACAGGGAAAGGTGGCTACACCTTC
.	TRBV29-1	TRBD1	TRBJ2-7	CSVGTGMTHEQYF	TGCAGCGTTGGGACAGGGATGACTCACGAGCAGTACTTC
.	TRBV6-1	.	TRBJ1-1	CASSEIQTHTEAFF	TGTGCCAGCAGTGAAATCCAGACACACACTGAAGCTTTCTTT
.	TRBV11-2	.	TRBJ1-1	CASSLRSSEAFF	TGTGCCAGCAGCCTGAGAAGTTCTGAAGCTTTCTTT
.	TRBV9	.	TRBJ2-5	CASSTSPSEETQYF	TGTGCCAGCAGTACTAGCCCCTCGGAGGAGACCCAGTACTTC
.	TRBV5-4	TRBD1	TRBJ2-2	CASSLPKQGLGTGELFF	TGTGCCAGCAGCTTGCCAAAACAGGGGCTGGGGACCGGGGAGCTGTTTTTT
medium-sized	TRBV28	TRBD1	TRBJ1-5	CASRATTGGYQPQHF	TGTGCCAGCAGAGCGACGACAGGGGGTTATCAGCCCCAGCATTTT
.	TRBV5-4	TRBD2	TRBJ2-1	CASSPGGLAGNSYNEQFF	TGTGCCAGCAGCCCGGGGGGACTAGCGGGAAATTCCTACAATGAGCAGTTCTTC
.	TRBV7-2	.	TRBJ2-5	CASSLGGSETQYF	TGTGCCAGCAGCTTGGGGGGAAGTGAGACCCAGTACTTC
.	TRBV18	.	TRBJ2-5	CASSPQYQETQYF	TGTGCCAGCTCACCGCAGTACCAAGAGACCCAGTACTTC
.	TRBV19	TRBD1	TRBJ1-1	CASRPGQGSGGGKNTEAFF	TGTGCCAGCAGACCGGGACAGGGGAGCGGCGGTGGGAAGAACACTGAAGCTTTCTTT
.	TRBV10-2	.	TRBJ1-5	CASSGQGHQPQHF	TGCGCCAGCAGTGGCCAGGGCCATCAGCCCCAGCATTTT
.	TRBV11-2	.	TRBJ1-2	CASSSGGAYTF	TGTGCCAGCAGCTCGGGGGGGGCCTACACCTTC
.	TRBV9	TRBD1	TRBJ2-2	CASSPPRQGNTGELFF	TGTGCCAGCAGCCCACCGCGACAGGGGAACACCGGGGAGCTGTTTTTT
few	TRBV7-9	TRBD2	TRBJ2-7	CASSGLASLTKGDF	TGTGCCAGCAGTGGACTAGCGAGTCTTACGAAGGGGGACTTC
.	TRBV4-1	TRBD1	TRBJ2-2	CASSLGQGGGRELFF	TGCGCCAGCAGCCTGGGACAGGGAGGGGGCCGGGAGCTGTTTTTT